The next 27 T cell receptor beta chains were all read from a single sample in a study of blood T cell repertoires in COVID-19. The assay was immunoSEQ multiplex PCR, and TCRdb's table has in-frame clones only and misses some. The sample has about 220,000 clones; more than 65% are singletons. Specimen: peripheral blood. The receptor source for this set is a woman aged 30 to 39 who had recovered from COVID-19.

The chain's CDR3 is CASSLLGGWADTQYF. The CDR3 DNA reads TGTGCCAGCAGCTTACTCGGGGGGTGGGCAGATACGCAGTATTTT. The chain has TRBV7-2 and TRBJ2-3, with 7 bases aligning to TRBD2. V gave up 2 bases and J gave up 4 bases; unmatched junction bases: 6. Germline V gives CDR1 SGHTA, CDR2 FQGNSA. This CDR3 has 15 amino acids.

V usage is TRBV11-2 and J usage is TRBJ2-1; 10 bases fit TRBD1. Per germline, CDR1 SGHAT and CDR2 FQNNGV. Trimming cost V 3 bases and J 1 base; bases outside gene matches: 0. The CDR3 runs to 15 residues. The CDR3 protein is CASSLDRGSYNEQFF. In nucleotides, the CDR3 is TGTGCCAGCAGCTTGGACAGGGGGTCCTACAATGAGCAGTTCTTC.

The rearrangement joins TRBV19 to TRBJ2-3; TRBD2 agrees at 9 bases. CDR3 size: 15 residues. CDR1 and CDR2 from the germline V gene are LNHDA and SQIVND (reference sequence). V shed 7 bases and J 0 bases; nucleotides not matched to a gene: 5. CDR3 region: CASKGGLASTDTQYF. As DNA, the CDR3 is TGTGCCAGTAAGGGAGGACTAGCGAGCACAGATACGCAGTATTTT.

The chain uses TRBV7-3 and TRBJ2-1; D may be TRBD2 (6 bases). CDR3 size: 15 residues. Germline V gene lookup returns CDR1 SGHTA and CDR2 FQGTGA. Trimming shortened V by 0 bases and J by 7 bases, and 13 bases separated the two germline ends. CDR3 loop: CASSLTGGRGNEQFF. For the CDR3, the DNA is TGTGCCAGCAGCTTAACGGGAGGCCGGGGGAATGAGCAGTTCTTC.

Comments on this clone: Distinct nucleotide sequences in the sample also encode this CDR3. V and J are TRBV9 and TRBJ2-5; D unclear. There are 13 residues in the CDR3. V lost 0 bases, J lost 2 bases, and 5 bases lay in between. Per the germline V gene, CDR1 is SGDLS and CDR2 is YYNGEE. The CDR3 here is CASSVAGQETQYF. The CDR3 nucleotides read TGTGCCAGCAGCGTAGCCGGTCAAGAGACCCAGTACTTC.

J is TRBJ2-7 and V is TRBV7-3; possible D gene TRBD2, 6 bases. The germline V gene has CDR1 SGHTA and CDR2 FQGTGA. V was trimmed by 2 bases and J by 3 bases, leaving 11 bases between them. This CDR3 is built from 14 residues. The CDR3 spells CASSLSSANYEQYF. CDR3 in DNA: TGTGCCAGCAGCTTATCTAGCGCCAACTACGAGCAGTACTTC.

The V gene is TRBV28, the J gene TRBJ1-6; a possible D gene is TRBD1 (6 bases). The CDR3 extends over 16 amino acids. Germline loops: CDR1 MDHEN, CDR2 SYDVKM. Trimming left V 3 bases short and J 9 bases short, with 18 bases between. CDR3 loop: CASSFGAKGHLSPLHF. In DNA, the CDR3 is TGTGCCAGCAGTTTTGGAGCCAAGGGACACCTTTCACCCCTCCACTTT. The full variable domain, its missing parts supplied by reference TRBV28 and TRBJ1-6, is DVKVTQSSRYLVKRTGEKVFLECVQDMDHENMFWYRQDPGLGLRLIYFSYDVKMKEKGDIPEGYSVSREKKERFSLILESASTNQTSMYLCASSFGAKGHLSPLHFGNGTRLTVT.

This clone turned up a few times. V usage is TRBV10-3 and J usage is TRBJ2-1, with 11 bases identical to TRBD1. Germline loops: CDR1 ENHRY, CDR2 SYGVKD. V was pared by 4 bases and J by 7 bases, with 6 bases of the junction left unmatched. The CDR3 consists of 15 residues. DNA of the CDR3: TGTGCCATCAGTGGAACGGACAGGGGGCGAAATGAGCAGTTCTTC. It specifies CAISGTDRGRNEQFF.

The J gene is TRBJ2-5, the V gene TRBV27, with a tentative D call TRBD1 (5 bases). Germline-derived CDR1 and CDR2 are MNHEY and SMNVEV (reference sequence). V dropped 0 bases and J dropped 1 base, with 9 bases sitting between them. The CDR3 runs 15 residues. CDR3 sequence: CASSLSRQIQETQYF. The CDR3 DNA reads TGTGCCAGCAGTTTATCCCGACAGATCCAAGAGACCCAGTACTTC.

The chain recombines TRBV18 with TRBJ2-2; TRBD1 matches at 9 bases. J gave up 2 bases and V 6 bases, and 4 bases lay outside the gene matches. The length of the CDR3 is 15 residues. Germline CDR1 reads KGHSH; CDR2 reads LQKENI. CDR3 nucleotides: TGTGCCAGCTCGCAGGGACAGGGAAACACCGGGGAGCTGTTTTTT. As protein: CASSQGQGNTGELFF.

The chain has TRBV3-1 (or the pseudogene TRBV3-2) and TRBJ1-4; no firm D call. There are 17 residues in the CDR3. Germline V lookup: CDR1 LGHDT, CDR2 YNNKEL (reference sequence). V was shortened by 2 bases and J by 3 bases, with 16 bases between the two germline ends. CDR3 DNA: TGTGCCAGCAGCCAATTTGAAGGGAGTCTCCCTAATGAAAAACTGTTTTTT. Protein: CASSQFEGSLPNEKLFF.

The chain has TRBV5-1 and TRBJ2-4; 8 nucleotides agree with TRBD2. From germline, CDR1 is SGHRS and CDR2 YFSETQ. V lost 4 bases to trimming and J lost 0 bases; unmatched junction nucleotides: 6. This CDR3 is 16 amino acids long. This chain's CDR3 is CASSPREGLAKNIQYF. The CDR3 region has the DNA TGCGCCAGCAGCCCTCGGGAGGGGTTAGCCAAAAACATTCAGTACTTC.

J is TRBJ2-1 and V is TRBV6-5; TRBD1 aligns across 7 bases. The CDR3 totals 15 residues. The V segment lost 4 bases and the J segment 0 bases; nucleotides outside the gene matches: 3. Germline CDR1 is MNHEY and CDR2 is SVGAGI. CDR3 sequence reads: CASSFRDSSYNEQFF. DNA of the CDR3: TGTGCCAGCAGTTTCAGGGACAGCTCCTACAATGAGCAGTTCTTC.

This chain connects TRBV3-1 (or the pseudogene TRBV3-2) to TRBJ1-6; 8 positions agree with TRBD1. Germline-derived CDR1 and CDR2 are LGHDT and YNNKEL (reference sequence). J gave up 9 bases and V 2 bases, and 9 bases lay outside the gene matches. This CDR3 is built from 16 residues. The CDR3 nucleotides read TGTGCCAGCAGCCAAACCTCCGGACAGGGTACTTCACCCCTCCACTTT. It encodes CASSQTSGQGTSPLHF.

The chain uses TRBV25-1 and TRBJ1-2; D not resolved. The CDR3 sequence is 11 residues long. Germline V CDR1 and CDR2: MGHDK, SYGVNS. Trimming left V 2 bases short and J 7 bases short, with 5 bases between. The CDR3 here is CASSEVSGYTF. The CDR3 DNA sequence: TGTGCCAGCAGTGAAGTATCTGGCTACACCTTC.

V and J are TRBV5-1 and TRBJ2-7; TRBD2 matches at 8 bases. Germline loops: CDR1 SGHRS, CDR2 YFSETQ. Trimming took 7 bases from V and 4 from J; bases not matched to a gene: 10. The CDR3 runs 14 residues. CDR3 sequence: CASSLGSGVYEQYF. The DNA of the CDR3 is TGCGCCAGCTCCCTCGGTAGCGGGGTTTACGAGCAGTACTTC.

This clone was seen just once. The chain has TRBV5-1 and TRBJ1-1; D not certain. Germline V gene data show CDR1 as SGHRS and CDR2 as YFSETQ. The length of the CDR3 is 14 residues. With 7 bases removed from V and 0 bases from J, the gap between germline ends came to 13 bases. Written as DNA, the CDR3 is TGCGCCAGCCGTACTCCGTTCATGAACACTGAAGCTTTCTTT. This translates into CASRTPFMNTEAFF.

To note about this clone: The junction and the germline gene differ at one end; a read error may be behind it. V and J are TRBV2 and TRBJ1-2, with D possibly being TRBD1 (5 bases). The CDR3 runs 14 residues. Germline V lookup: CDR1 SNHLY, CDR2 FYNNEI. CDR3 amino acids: CGSPFRRGRDGYTF. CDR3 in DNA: TGTGGCAGCCCCTTCAGGCGGGGCCGGGATGGCTACACCTTC.

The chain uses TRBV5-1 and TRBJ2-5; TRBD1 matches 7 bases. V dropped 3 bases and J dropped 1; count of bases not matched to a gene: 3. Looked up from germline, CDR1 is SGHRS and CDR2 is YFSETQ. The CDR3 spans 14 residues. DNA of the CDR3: TGCGCCAGCAGCTGGGGACAGCCCCAAGAGACCCAGTACTTC. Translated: CASSWGQPQETQYF.

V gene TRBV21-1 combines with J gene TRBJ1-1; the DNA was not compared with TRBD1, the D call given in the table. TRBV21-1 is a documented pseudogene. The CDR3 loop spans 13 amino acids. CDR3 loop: CASNLNNDTEAFF. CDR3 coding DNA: TGTGCCAGCAATCTGAACAATGACACTGAAGCTTTCTTT.

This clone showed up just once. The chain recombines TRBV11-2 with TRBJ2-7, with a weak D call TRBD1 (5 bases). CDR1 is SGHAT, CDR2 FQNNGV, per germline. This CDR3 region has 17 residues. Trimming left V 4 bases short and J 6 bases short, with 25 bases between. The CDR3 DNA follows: TGTGCCAGCAGCTCCAACGGACAAGTTATTGGAGCGTCCGAGCAGTACTTC. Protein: CASSSNGQVIGASEQYF. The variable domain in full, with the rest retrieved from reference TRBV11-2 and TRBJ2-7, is EAGVAQSPRYKIIEKRQSVAFWCNPISGHATLYWYQQILGQGPKLLIQFQNNGVVDDSQLPKDRFSAERLKGVDSTLKIQPAKLEDSAVYLCASSSNGQVIGASEQYFGPGTRLTVT.

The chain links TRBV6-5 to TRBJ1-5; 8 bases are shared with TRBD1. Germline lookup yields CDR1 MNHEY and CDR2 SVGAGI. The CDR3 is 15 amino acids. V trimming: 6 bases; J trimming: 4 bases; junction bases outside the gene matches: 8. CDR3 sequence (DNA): TGTGCCAGCAGACTCGACAGGGGCGAAAATCAGCCCCAGCATTTT. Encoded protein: CASRLDRGENQPQHF.

The DNA of the CDR3 is TGTGCCAGCTGGGGACAGGGGTGGGGTGAAAAACTGTTTTTT. The encoded protein is CASWGQGWGEKLFF. The chain is built from TRBV6-5 and TRBJ1-4; 10 bases are a match to TRBD1. V lost 8 bases, J lost 7 bases, and 7 bases stayed unmatched. Germline V CDR1 and CDR2: MNHEY, SVGAGI. The CDR3 totals 14 residues.

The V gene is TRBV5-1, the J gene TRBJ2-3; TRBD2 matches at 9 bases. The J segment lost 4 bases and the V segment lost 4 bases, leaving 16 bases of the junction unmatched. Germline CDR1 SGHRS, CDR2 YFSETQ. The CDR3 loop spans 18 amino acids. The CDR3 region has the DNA TGCGCCAGCAGCCAGTTGTTCGCGGGAGGGCCGTCGGCAGATACGCAGTATTTT. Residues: CASSQLFAGGPSADTQYF.

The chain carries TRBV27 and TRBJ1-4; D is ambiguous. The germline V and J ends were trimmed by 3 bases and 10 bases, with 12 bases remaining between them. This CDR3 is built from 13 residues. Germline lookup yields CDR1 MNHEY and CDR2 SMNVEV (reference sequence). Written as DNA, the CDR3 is TGTGCCAGCAGTTTTAATGGTGAGGGAAAACTGTTTTTT. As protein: CASSFNGEGKLFF.

The CDR3 bases are TGTGCCAGCAGTTTCTCCAGCAATCAGCCCCAGCATTTT. Encoded protein: CASSFSSNQPQHF. The chain links TRBV27 to TRBJ1-5; no clear D. This CDR3 comprises 13 residues. CDR1 and CDR2 (germline): MNHEY, SMNVEV (reference sequence). Trimming removed 3 bases from V and 1 base from J, with 4 bases in between.

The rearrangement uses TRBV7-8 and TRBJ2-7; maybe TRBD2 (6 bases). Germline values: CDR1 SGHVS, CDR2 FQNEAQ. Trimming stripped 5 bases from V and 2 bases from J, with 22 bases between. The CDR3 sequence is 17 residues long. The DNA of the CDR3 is TGTGCCAGCAGCCTACATCCCGGGGACTCGACAACCTACGAGCAGTACTTC. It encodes CASSLHPGDSTTYEQYF.